Following are 9 T cell receptor beta chains from one sample sequenced in a study of blood T cells in healthy people across ages (dated by TCRdb to the mid-2010s). Library generation was performed with 5' RACE. TCRdb lists the instrument as Illumina HiSeq 2500. A second PCR of about 7 to 12 cycles was run with a J-beta primer mix and a sample-barcoded 5' primer. TCRdb handled the public reads itself, with Q25 trimming in fastp and clone calling in MiXCR, and kept productive beta chains. For every CDR3 protein sequence, its rows merge into one entry that carries the most common genes and DNA. For this sample the table gives 2 million or so distinct CDR3 sequences, of which approximately 50% were detected only once. Around 2.1% of the sample lies in the top ten. The sequencing input was blood. These receptors were taken from a middle-aged woman in good health.

The V call is TRBV7-9, the J call TRBJ1-1; 7 nucleotides line up with TRBD1. V lost 3 bases, J lost 0 bases, and 4 bases stayed unmatched. This CDR3 has 15 amino acids. Germline loops: CDR1 SEHNR, CDR2 FQNEAQ (reference sequence). Here the CDR3 reads CASSLPQGMNTEAFF. The CDR3 bases are TGTGCCAGCAGCTTGCCACAGGGGATGAACACTGAAGCTTTCTTT. The variable domain in full, with the rest retrieved from reference TRBV7-9 and TRBJ1-1, is DTGVSQNPRHKITKRGQNVTFRCDPISEHNRLYWYRQTLGQGPEFLTYFQNEAQLEKSRLLSDRFSAERPKGSFSTLEIQRTEQGDSAMYLCASSLPQGMNTEAFFGQGTRLTVV.

This clonotype was recorded many times. This chain links TRBV24-1 with TRBJ2-5; D could derive from TRBD1 or TRBD2 (7 bases each). The CDR3 covers 17 residues. CDR1 and CDR2 (germline): KGHDR, SFDVKD. The V gene lost 4 bases and the J gene lost 2 bases, with 19 bases spanning the gap. DNA of the CDR3: TGTGCCACCAGTGACCCGGTCGCAGGGGGGGATCAAGAGACCCAGTACTTC. Residues: CATSDPVAGGDQETQYF.

A few counts support this clonotype. The rearrangement joins TRBV10-1 to TRBJ2-7; D is undetermined. The CDR3 sequence is 14 residues long. The germline V gene encodes CDR1 WNHNN and CDR2 SYGVQD (reference sequence). Trimming removed 3 bases at V and 0 bases at J, with 9 bases between. Here the CDR3 DNA reads TGCGCCAGCAGTGACGCCGCCAGCTCCTACGAGCAGTACTTC. This gives the protein CASSDAASSYEQYF.

The chain recombines TRBV6-1 with TRBJ2-3, with 11 positions matching TRBD1. The CDR3 has 17 amino acids. With V trimmed by 6 bases and J by 5 bases, 13 bases remained unmatched. CDR1 is MNHNS and CDR2 is SASEGT in the germline V gene. Written as DNA, the CDR3 is TGTGCCAGCAGCCAATCACCCCGGACAGGGGGCATAGATACGCAGTATTTT. Translating gives CASSQSPRTGGIDTQYF.

The sample holds one count of this clonotype. The rearrangement joins TRBV24-1 to TRBJ1-5, with TRBD1 matching 7 bases. The junction had 1 base not matched to a gene; V was cut back by 5 bases and J by 1 base. CDR3 length equals 14 residues. Germline V CDR1 and CDR2: KGHDR, SFDVKD. The CDR3 here is CATSGGGSNQPQHF. The CDR3 DNA follows: TGTGCCACCAGTGGAGGGGGCAGCAATCAGCCCCAGCATTTT.

CDR3 sequence reads: CASTRTSGGDIAKNIQYF. In nucleotides, the CDR3 is TGTGCCAGCACCCGGACTAGCGGGGGGGACATAGCCAAAAACATTCAGTACTTC. The J gene is TRBJ2-4, the V gene TRBV12-3 or TRBV12-4, with 15 bases identical to TRBD2. The CDR3 is 18 residues long. Unmatched junction bases numbered 7, after V lost 7 bases and J lost 0 bases.

This chain uses TRBV7-2 with TRBJ2-5; D gene uncertain. V was clipped by 0 bases and J by 2 bases, with 7 bases between them. The V gene's germline CDR1 is SGHTA and CDR2 FQGNSA. The CDR3 spans 14 residues. CDR3 nucleotides: TGTACCAGCAGCTTAGCCCTAGTGCAAGAGACCCAGTACTTC. This gives the protein CTSSLALVQETQYF.

This clonotype was seen more than once but under ten times. V and J are TRBV27 and TRBJ2-5; 9 nucleotides agree with TRBD1. Germline V lookup: CDR1 MNHEY, CDR2 SMNVEV (reference sequence). V shed 4 bases, J shed 3 bases, and the junction held 12 bases outside the gene matches. This CDR3 region has 17 residues. CDR3 sequence reads: CASSSFTGGLSEETQYF. As DNA, the CDR3 is TGTGCCAGCAGTTCCTTTACAGGGGGCTTGTCAGAAGAGACCCAGTACTTC.

This clonotype was counted between two and nine times. The V call is TRBV4-2, the J call TRBJ2-1; TRBD2 agrees at 13 bases. The CDR3 loop spans 16 amino acids. Germline V lookup: CDR1 LGHNA, CDR2 YNFKEQ. V lost 3 bases, J lost 8 bases, and 7 bases stayed unmatched. CDR3 coding DNA: TGTGCCAGCAGCCATCACGGGACTAGCGGGGTGGATGAGCAGTTCTTC. This encodes CASSHHGTSGVDEQFF.